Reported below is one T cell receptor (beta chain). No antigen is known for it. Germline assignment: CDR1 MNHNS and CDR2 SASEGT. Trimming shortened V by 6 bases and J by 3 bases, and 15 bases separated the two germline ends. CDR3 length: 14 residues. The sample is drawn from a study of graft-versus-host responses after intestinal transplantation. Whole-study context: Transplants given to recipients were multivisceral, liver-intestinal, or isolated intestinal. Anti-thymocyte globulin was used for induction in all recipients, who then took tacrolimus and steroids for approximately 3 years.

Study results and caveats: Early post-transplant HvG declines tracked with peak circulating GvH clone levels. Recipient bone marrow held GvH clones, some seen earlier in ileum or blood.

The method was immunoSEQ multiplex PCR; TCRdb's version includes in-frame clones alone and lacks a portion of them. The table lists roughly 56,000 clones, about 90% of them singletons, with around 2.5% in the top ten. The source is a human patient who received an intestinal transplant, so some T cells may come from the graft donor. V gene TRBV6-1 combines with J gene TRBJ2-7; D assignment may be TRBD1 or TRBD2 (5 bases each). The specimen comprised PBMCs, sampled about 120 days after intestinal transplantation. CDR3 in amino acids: CASSDRGRLYEQYF. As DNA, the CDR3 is TGTGCCAGCAGCGACCGGGGACGGCTCTACGAGCAGTACTTC.